This T cell receptor (beta chain) was identified in a study of CD8+CD57+ T cells in acquired aplastic anemia. The CDR3 consists of 13 residues. Trimming left V 2 bases short and J 9 bases short, with 12 bases between. Germline V lookup: CDR1 SGDLS, CDR2 YYNGEE. CD8+CD57+ cell expansion had been shown by flow cytometry in patients chosen for sequencing. Severe acquired aplastic anemia was present in every patient. There was no therapy given to any patient before the blood sampling took place. TCR beta VDJ and CDR3 profiles were obtained from a genomic DNA template. TCRdb re-derived calls from the reads in MiXCR, one entry per CDR3 protein. The sample includes 150,000 to 200,000 distinct CDR3 sequences, roughly 43% of them seen just once.

The sequence derives from a human donor with aplastic anemia. The material sequenced was sorted CD4+, CD8+, or CD8+CD57+ T cells (not recorded which) from PBMCs. J is TRBJ1-5 and V is TRBV9; D gene uncertain. The chain's CDR3 is CASSVGRSGPQHF. CDR3 bases: TGTGCCAGCAGCGTGGGGAGGTCAGGGCCCCAGCATTTT. Using reference TRBV9 and TRBJ1-5 for the parts outside the CDR3, the full variable domain is DSGVTQTPKHLITATGQRVTLRCSPRSGDLSVYWYQQSLDQGLQFLIQYYNGEERAKGNILERFSAQQFPDLHSELNLSSLELGDSALYFCASSVGRSGPQHFGDGTRLSIL.